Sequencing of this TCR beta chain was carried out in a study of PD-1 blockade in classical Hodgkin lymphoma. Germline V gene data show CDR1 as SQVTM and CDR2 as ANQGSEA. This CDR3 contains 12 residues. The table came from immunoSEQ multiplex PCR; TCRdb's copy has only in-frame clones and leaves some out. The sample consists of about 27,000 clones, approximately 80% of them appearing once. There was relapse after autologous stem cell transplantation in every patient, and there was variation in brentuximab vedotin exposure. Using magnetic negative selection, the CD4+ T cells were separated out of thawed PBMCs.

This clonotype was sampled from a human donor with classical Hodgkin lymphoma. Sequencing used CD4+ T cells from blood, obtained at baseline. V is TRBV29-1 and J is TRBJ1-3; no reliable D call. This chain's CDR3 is CSGTLSGNTIYF. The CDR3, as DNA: TGCAGTGGTACCCTCTCTGGAAACACCATATATTTT.